This record concerns one T cell receptor beta chain sequence. Assay used: immunoSEQ multiplex PCR; TCRdb lists only in-frame clones, some missing. The table lists approximately 82,000 clones, around 96% of them singletons. This entry is derived from a study of technical replicates of blood from several donors. The CDR3 is made up of 14 amino acids. Germline-derived CDR1 and CDR2 are SGHAT and FQNNGV. Trimming took off 0 bases at V and 5 bases at J, with 11 bases between the two ends. The gene calls are TRBV11-2 and TRBJ2-7; weak D call: TRBD2 (6 bases). This sequence was found in a human donor in good health. Sequenced: T cells isolated from PBMCs. The CDR3 DNA sequence: TGTGCCAGCAGCTTAGACCTAGCGAGGGACGAGCAGTACTTC. Its translation is CASSLDLARDEQYF.